The source of this TCR beta chain is a study of blood T cells in healthy people across ages. Study background: Template switching retrieved approximately one barcoded beta molecule for each two T cells.

With respect to this clonotype: The antigen is undetermined. One junction end does not reproduce the germline sequence, and a read error may be involved.

Whole-study results and caveats: One million T cells yielded diversity estimates that were considered underestimates.

Collection of roughly 10 milliliters of peripheral blood was performed for each donor. Each sample used at least 6 million PBMCs. PCR was performed a second time for about 7 to 11 cycles using a sample-barcoded 5' primer and a J-beta primer mix. TCRdb ran MiXCR on the 5' RACE reads and lists one entry per CDR3 protein. The table shows around 1,700,000 distinct CDR3 sequences, with roughly 27% occurring only once. The sequenced sample consisted of blood. The source of this sequence is a woman in her twenties or thirties in good health.

The CDR3 DNA is TGTGCCAGCTCCCCACAGGGGCTAGCCAAAAACATTCAGTACTTC. This encodes CASSPQGLAKNIQYF. The chain links TRBV18 to TRBJ2-4, with 7 bases aligning to TRBD1. The germline V gene encodes CDR1 KGHSH and CDR2 LQKENI. The CDR3 length is 15 residues. Combining the CDR3 with reference TRBV18 and TRBJ2-4 gives the whole variable domain NAGVMQNPRHLVRRRGQEARLRCSPMKGHSHVYWYRQLPEEGLKFMVYLQKENIIDESGMPKERFSAEFPKEGPSILRIQQVVRGDSAAYFCASSPQGLAKNIQYFGAGTRLSVL.